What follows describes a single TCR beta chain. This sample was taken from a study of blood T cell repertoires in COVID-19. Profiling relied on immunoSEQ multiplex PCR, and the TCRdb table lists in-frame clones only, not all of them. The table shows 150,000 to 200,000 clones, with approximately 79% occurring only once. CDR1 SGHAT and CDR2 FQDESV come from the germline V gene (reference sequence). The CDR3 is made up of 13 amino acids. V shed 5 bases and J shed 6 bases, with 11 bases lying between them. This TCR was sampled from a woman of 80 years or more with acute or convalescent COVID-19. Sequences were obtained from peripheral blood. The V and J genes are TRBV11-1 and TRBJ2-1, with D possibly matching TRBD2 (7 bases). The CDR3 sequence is CASSQRGANEQFF. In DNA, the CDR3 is TGTGCCAGCAGCCAACGGGGGGCCAATGAGCAGTTCTTC.